These 14 T cell receptor beta chains originate from one sample sequenced in a study of cytomegalovirus exposure and HLA in healthy donors. The PCR contained 60 Vbeta and 13 Jbeta primers. This table comes from immunoSEQ multiplex PCR, and its TCRdb copy is limited to in-frame clones, with some not included. The sample has about 110,000 clones; roughly 85% are singletons. Specimen: PBMCs. The receptors stem from a woman in her 40s in good health and CMV-seronegative.

The chain employs TRBV18 and TRBJ2-7; D remains unclear. The germline CDR1 and CDR2 sequences are KGHSH and LQKENI. The germline V and J ends were trimmed by 4 bases and 3 bases, with 19 bases remaining between them. The CDR3 has 16 amino acids. The CDR3 here is CASSRHPGWSLYEQYF. DNA of the CDR3: TGTGCCAGCTCACGTCATCCCGGGTGGAGTCTCTACGAGCAGTACTTC.

The chain joins TRBV7-2 to TRBJ2-7, with 8 bases aligning to TRBD2. Germline lookup yields CDR1 SGHTA and CDR2 FQGNSA. Trimming took 5 bases from V and 1 from J; bases not matched to a gene: 7. This CDR3 spans 15 amino acids. CDR3 DNA sequence: TGTGCCAGCAGCCTTCGGGGGGGCCTATCCTACGAGCAGTACTTC. Translated, it gives CASSLRGGLSYEQYF.

A single count supports this clone. A junction end diverges from the germline sequence, so it may reflect a read error. Distinct nucleotide sequences in the sample also encode this CDR3. The chain employs TRBV18 and TRBJ1-4, with D possibly TRBD1 on 5 matching bases. CDR1 KGHSH and CDR2 LQKENI come from the germline V gene. The CDR3 has 16 residues. CDR3: CASSPLSRTTNEKLFF. The CDR3 DNA follows: TGTGCCAGCTCACCACTGTCCAGGACAACCAATGAAAAACTGTTTTTT.

The rearrangement uses TRBV5-6 and TRBJ2-1, with D tentatively TRBD1 (8 bases). CDR3 length equals 15 residues. Germline values: CDR1 SGHDT, CDR2 YYEEEE. Trimming took off 2 bases at V and 2 bases at J, with 11 bases between the two ends. CDR3 sequence: CASSLQGGTYNEQFF. CDR3 DNA: TGTGCCAGCAGCTTACAGGGGGGGACCTACAATGAGCAGTTCTTC.

There are a few counts of this clone. This chain joins TRBV4-1 and TRBJ2-1; TRBD1 is a possible D gene (5 bases). The CDR3 consists of 16 residues. V lost 1 base and J lost 0, with 10 bases in between. Germline CDR1 reads MGHRA; CDR2 reads YSYEKL. In DNA form, the CDR3 reads TGCGCCAGCAGCCAAGCTGACAGAAGCTCCTACAATGAGCAGTTCTTC. Translating gives CASSQADRSSYNEQFF.

V is TRBV19 and J is TRBJ1-2; D gene unclear. Germline CDR1 and CDR2: LNHDA and SQIVND (reference sequence). The CDR3 totals 15 residues. Trimming stripped 8 bases from V and 8 bases from J, with 24 bases between. As DNA, the CDR3 is TGTGCCAGTCTCCCCCGCGGGCGGTGGCTAGAGGGCTACACCTTC. Translated, it gives CASLPRGRWLEGYTF.

On this clone itself: A read error may account for a junction end that differs from germline. Other DNA sequences in the sample encode the same CDR3. The chain has TRBV10-2 and TRBJ2-2; 12 positions agree with TRBD2. The CDR3 covers 16 residues. Germline CDR1 is WSHSY and CDR2 is SAAADI. The CDR3 region is CASSGLAGSNTGELFF. DNA for the CDR3: TGCGCCAGTAGTGGACTAGCGGGGTCCAACACCGGGGAGCTGTTTTTT.

The chain employs TRBV7-9 and TRBJ1-1, with D perhaps matching TRBD1 (6 bases). Germline lookup yields CDR1 SEHNR and CDR2 FQNEAQ (reference sequence). This CDR3 is 13 amino acids long. V dropped 3 bases and J dropped 4 bases, with 9 bases sitting between them. In DNA form, the CDR3 reads TGTGCCAGCAGCTTGCGCAGGGGCACTGAAGCTTTCTTT. Translating it yields CASSLRRGTEAFF.

This chain joins TRBV19 and TRBJ2-2; no clear D. Germline-derived CDR1 and CDR2 are LNHDA and SQIVND (reference sequence). Trimming stripped 3 bases from V and 2 bases from J, with 10 bases between. This CDR3 has 15 amino acids. DNA of the CDR3: TGTGCCAGTAGTATCAACAGCCTAAACACCGGGGAGCTGTTTTTT. Translation gives CASSINSLNTGELFF.

The chain combines TRBV29-1 with TRBJ2-1, with 10 nucleotides matching TRBD2. CDR1 and CDR2 (germline): SQVTM, ANQGSEA. Trimming cost V 4 bases and J 5 bases; bases outside gene matches: 11. There are 16 residues in the CDR3. CDR3 amino acids: CSVATSGQGSHNEQFF. The CDR3 DNA follows: TGCAGCGTTGCGACTAGCGGGCAGGGCAGTCACAATGAGCAGTTCTTC.

This chain links TRBV7-2 with TRBJ1-2, with D unresolved. The CDR3 has 13 amino acids. The germline V gene encodes CDR1 SGHTA and CDR2 FQGNSA. Trimming stripped 5 bases from V and 3 bases from J, with 10 bases between. The CDR3 region has the DNA TGTGCCAGCAGCCCGTCGGGAGACTATGGCTACACCTTC. Translated, it gives CASSPSGDYGYTF.

This sequence joins TRBV6-6 and TRBJ1-1; 11 bases agree with TRBD1. This CDR3 has 13 amino acids. After removal of 6 bases from V and 10 bases from J, the junction contained 7 bases not matched to a gene. Looked up from germline, CDR1 is MNHNY and CDR2 is SVGAGI (reference sequence). In nucleotides, the CDR3 is TGTGCCAGCAGGCCCGGGACAGGGGGACGAGCTTTCTTT. Translation gives CASRPGTGGRAFF.

V usage is TRBV11-3 and J usage is TRBJ2-7; TRBD2 might be the D (6 bases). CDR3 length: 16 amino acids. Germline-derived CDR1 and CDR2 are SGHNT and YENEEA. Between the trimmed V and J ends, which lost 4 bases and 7 bases, there was a span of 23 bases. CDR3 coding DNA: TGTGCCAGCAGCTCTCCACCGGGGGTAGAGGCGGAGGAGCAGTACTTC. Translating it yields CASSSPPGVEAEEQYF.

This chain connects TRBV5-5 to TRBJ2-7, with 7 bases that match TRBD1. This CDR3 contains 14 residues. The V gene's germline CDR1 is SGHKS and CDR2 YYEKEE (reference sequence). V was pared by 2 bases and J by 1 base, with 3 bases of the junction left unmatched. The CDR3 nucleotides are TGTGCCAGCAGCTTATCGGGACAGTCCTACGAGCAGTACTTC. Protein: CASSLSGQSYEQYF.